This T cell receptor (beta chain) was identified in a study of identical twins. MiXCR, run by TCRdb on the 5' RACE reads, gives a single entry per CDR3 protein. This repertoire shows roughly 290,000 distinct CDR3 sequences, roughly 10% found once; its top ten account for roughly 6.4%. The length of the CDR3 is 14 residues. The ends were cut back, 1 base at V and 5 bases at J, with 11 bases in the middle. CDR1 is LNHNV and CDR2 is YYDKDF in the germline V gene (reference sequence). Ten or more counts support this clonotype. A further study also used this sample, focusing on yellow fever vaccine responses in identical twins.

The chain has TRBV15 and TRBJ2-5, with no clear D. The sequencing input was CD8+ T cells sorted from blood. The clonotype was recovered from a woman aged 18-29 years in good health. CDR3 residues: CATSRATSGETQYF. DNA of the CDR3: TGTGCCACCAGCAGAGCGACGTCTGGGGAGACCCAGTACTTC.